These 28 T cell receptor beta chains came from one sample sequenced in a study of beta chain features in type 1 diabetes. The study, taken as a whole, reports: Researchers report that Type 1 diabetes patients had moderately but significantly shorter TCRB CDR3s across all four CD4+ subsets.

Antigens for these TCRs are unknown. As every portion of the isolated RNA was reverse transcribed, the sequencing read expressed TCRB transcripts. Some clones are missing from TCRdb's copy, which holds only in-frame ones; the method was immunoSEQ multiplex PCR. The sample holds approximately 600,000 clones, around 12% seen once. The sequenced sample was naive CD4+ T cells from blood. The receptors derive from a man in his thirties or forties with type 1 diabetes.

The V call is TRBV19, the J call TRBJ1-5; no reliable D call. Germline V lookup: CDR1 LNHDA, CDR2 SQIVND (reference sequence). Trimming took 8 bases from V and 6 from J, leaving 11 bases between them. The CDR3 extends over 12 amino acids. The CDR3 coding sequence is TGTGCCAGTGAAGTAATGGGTCAGCCCCAGCATTTT. Translating it yields CASEVMGQPQHF.

A few counts support this clone. The genes are TRBV5-4 and TRBJ1-5; perhaps TRBD1 as D (5 bases). The V gene's germline CDR1 is SGHNT and CDR2 YYREEE (reference sequence). The CDR3 runs 14 residues. Trimming left V 2 bases short and J 3 bases short, with 9 bases between. This CDR3 reads CASSLLGANQPQHF. Here the CDR3 DNA reads TGTGCCAGCAGCTTACTAGGGGCCAATCAGCCCCAGCATTTT.

This clone was detected only a few times. The rearrangement links TRBV5-4 to TRBJ2-3, with D possibly being TRBD2 (5 bases). Trimming took off 6 bases at V and 4 bases at J, with 15 bases between the two ends. The CDR3 covers 14 residues. Germline CDR1 and CDR2: SGHNT and YYREEE (reference sequence). CDR3 sequence: CASTPLEEADTQYF. The CDR3 region has the DNA TGTGCCAGCACCCCCCTCGAGGAGGCAGATACGCAGTATTTT.

This rearrangement joins TRBV14 to TRBJ2-5; TRBD2 aligns across 7 bases. This CDR3 comprises 16 residues. V was clipped by 0 bases and J by 0 bases; unmatched bases: 4. Germline CDR1 reads SGHDN; CDR2 reads FVKESK. CDR3 sequence (DNA): TGTGCCAGCAGCCAAGATCCAGCGGGGTACCAAGAGACCCAGTACTTC. Residues: CASSQDPAGYQETQYF.

This clone was counted a few times. The CDR3 here is CASSFIWRDQETQYF. The CDR3 DNA follows: TGTGCCAGCAGCTTTATTTGGCGAGACCAAGAGACCCAGTACTTC. This chain uses TRBV5-6 with TRBJ2-5; D not resolved. The CDR3 covers 15 residues. V lost 2 bases and J 0 bases, leaving 11 bases between the germline ends. The germline V gene has CDR1 SGHDT and CDR2 YYEEEE. Looking up the rest from reference TRBV5-6 and TRBJ2-5 gives the full variable domain: DAGVTQSPTHLIKTRGQQVTLRCSPKSGHDTVSWYQQALGQGPQFIFQYYEEEERQRGNFPDRFSGHQFPNYSSELNVNALLLGDSALYLCASSFIWRDQETQYFGPGTRLLVL.

There are a few counts of this clone. The J gene is TRBJ2-7, the V gene TRBV28, with 8 positions matching TRBD2. The CDR3 spans 12 residues. Germline V gives CDR1 MDHEN, CDR2 SYDVKM. Trimming at V came to 5 bases and at J to 6 bases, leaving 3 bases not matched to a gene. The chain's CDR3 is CASSSGGGEQYF. In DNA, the CDR3 is TGTGCCAGCAGTAGCGGGGGTGGCGAGCAGTACTTC.

This clone has just a few counts. The chain combines TRBV19 with TRBJ2-1, with D possibly being TRBD1 or TRBD2 (5 bases each). Trimming removed 5 bases from V and 4 bases from J, with 15 bases in between. This CDR3 region has 15 residues. Germline CDR1 is LNHDA and CDR2 is SQIVND (reference sequence). CDR3 region: CASSLGPAIYNEQFF. CDR3 nucleotide sequence: TGTGCCAGTAGTTTGGGACCCGCGATATACAATGAGCAGTTCTTC.

J is TRBJ2-1 and V is TRBV7-8; possible D gene TRBD1, 6 bases. This CDR3 region has 13 residues. V lost 6 bases to trimming and J lost 8 bases, with 14 bases between them. Per the germline V gene, CDR1 is SGHVS and CDR2 is FQNEAQ. CDR3 region: CASSSDRFYEQFF. The CDR3 bases are TGTGCCAGCAGTTCCGACAGGTTTTATGAGCAGTTCTTC.

The chain couples TRBV30 to TRBJ1-4; D may be TRBD1 (6 bases). The CDR3 loop spans 13 amino acids. The V and J ends lost 4 bases and 4 bases respectively, with 10 bases between them. CDR1 is GTSNPN, CDR2 SVGIG, per germline (reference sequence). CDR3 bases: TGTGCCTGGAACGGACAGCTTAATGAAAAACTGTTTTTT. Translating it yields CAWNGQLNEKLFF.

There are a few counts of this clone. The V gene is TRBV13, the J gene TRBJ2-7; D is unresolved. The CDR3 has 13 residues. The V and J ends lost 2 bases and 2 bases respectively, with 7 bases between them. Germline-derived CDR1 and CDR2 are PRHDT and FYEKMQ (reference sequence). The CDR3 sequence is CASSLNSPYEQYF. The CDR3 nucleotides read TGTGCCAGCAGCTTAAACAGTCCCTACGAGCAGTACTTC.

This clone was detected a few times. The rearrangement links TRBV27 to TRBJ1-1; D might be TRBD1 (6 bases). Germline loops: CDR1 MNHEY, CDR2 SMNVEV (reference sequence). This CDR3 has 13 amino acids. V lost 5 bases and J lost 5, with 12 bases in between. The CDR3 reads CASSQARGTEAFF. CDR3 in DNA: TGTGCCAGCAGTCAAGCCAGGGGTACTGAAGCTTTCTTT.

The chain combines TRBV7-2 with TRBJ2-5; D unresolved. The V gene's germline CDR1 is SGHTA and CDR2 FQGNSA. CDR3 length equals 16 residues. Trimming cost V 5 bases and J 2 bases, with 18 bases left between them. CDR3 in DNA: TGTGCCAGCAGCCTCCTACCCTCGCCTCTTCAAGAGACCCAGTACTTC. Translating gives CASSLLPSPLQETQYF.

There are a few counts of this clone. The rearrangement joins TRBV19 to TRBJ2-3, with D unclear. The CDR3 sequence is 14 residues long. Germline CDR1 reads LNHDA; CDR2 reads SQIVND (reference sequence). The V end lost 4 bases, the J end lost 0 bases, and 8 bases lay between the germline ends. CDR3 sequence: CASSTASSTDTQYF. For the CDR3, the DNA is TGTGCCAGTAGTACCGCATCTAGCACAGATACGCAGTATTTT.

This clone came up a few times. The chain employs TRBV9 and TRBJ1-5; 7 positions agree with TRBD1. The CDR3 covers 16 residues. Germline V gene data show CDR1 as SGDLS and CDR2 as YYNGEE. V shed 4 bases, J shed 2 bases, and the junction held 9 bases outside the gene matches. The CDR3 DNA reads as TGTGCCAGCAGCTACCAGGACAGGCCAGGCAATCAGCCCCAGCATTTT. It yields the protein CASSYQDRPGNQPQHF.

The chain recombines TRBV4-2 with TRBJ1-1; perhaps TRBD1 as D (5 bases). The CDR3 contains 14 residues. Trimming left V 3 bases short and J 10 bases short, with 18 bases between. Germline V gene lookup returns CDR1 LGHNA and CDR2 YNFKEQ. The CDR3 spells CASSHGDPGLGAFF. For the CDR3, the DNA is TGTGCCAGCAGCCACGGGGATCCGGGGCTGGGAGCTTTCTTT.

The chain is built from TRBV2 and TRBJ1-1; D gene ambiguous. Germline V CDR1 and CDR2: SNHLY, FYNNEI. Trimming took off 10 bases at V and 2 bases at J, with 14 bases between the two ends. The length of the CDR3 is 13 residues. CDR3 nucleotide sequence: TGTGCCATCAACTGGAACAGAAACACTGAAGCTTTCTTT. It translates to CAINWNRNTEAFF.

A few counts support this clone. The J gene is TRBJ2-1, the V gene TRBV7-9; the match to TRBD1 covers 7 bases. The germline V gene has CDR1 SEHNR and CDR2 FQNEAQ (reference sequence). V lost 8 bases, J lost 0 bases, and 4 bases stayed unmatched. The CDR3 is 14 residues long. The CDR3 sequence is CASSRDSSYNEQFF. The CDR3 nucleotides are TGTGCCAGCTCCCGGGACAGCTCCTACAATGAGCAGTTCTTC.

This clone was recorded a few times. V gene TRBV7-9 combines with J gene TRBJ1-4; 8 bases are shared with TRBD1. Germline V gives CDR1 SEHNR, CDR2 FQNEAQ (reference sequence). The CDR3 is 17 residues long. V lost 5 bases to trimming and J lost 3 bases; unmatched junction nucleotides: 11. As DNA, the CDR3 is TGTGCCAGCAGCCCCCAATCAGGGGGCGCAGCTAATGAAAAACTGTTTTTT. Protein: CASSPQSGGAANEKLFF.

There are a few counts of this clone. Other nucleotide sequences in the sample specify the same CDR3. V gene TRBV2 combines with J gene TRBJ2-1, with a weak D call TRBD1 (7 bases). This CDR3 comprises 15 residues. The V gene lost 1 base and the J gene lost 7 bases, with 14 bases spanning the gap. The germline V gene has CDR1 SNHLY and CDR2 FYNNEI. This CDR3 reads CASSEGSGGRNEQFF. The CDR3 nucleotides read TGTGCCAGCAGTGAAGGTTCAGGGGGGCGGAATGAGCAGTTCTTC.

The gene calls are TRBV30 and TRBJ1-6, with TRBD1 as a possible D gene (5 bases). The CDR3 consists of 16 residues. Germline V lookup: CDR1 GTSNPN, CDR2 SVGIG (reference sequence). Trimming took 3 bases from V and 8 from J, leaving 20 bases between them. CDR3 residues: CAWSDGARIIYSPLHF. The CDR3 nucleotides read TGTGCCTGGAGCGATGGGGCGAGAATAATCTATTCACCCCTCCACTTT.

Only a few counts were recorded for this clone. V is TRBV7-2 and J is TRBJ2-7, with 7 nucleotides matching TRBD1. With 5 bases clipped from V and 3 bases from J, the junction kept 7 bases outside the gene matches. Germline loops: CDR1 SGHTA, CDR2 FQGNSA. The CDR3 covers 14 residues. The CDR3 DNA follows: TGTGCCAGCAGCCGCTCCGGGACAGACTACGAGCAGTACTTC. This gives the protein CASSRSGTDYEQYF.

A few counts support this clone. The V call is TRBV28, the J call TRBJ2-1; D perhaps matches TRBD1 (6 bases). The CDR3 extends over 15 amino acids. Germline CDR1 is MDHEN and CDR2 is SYDVKM. V gave up 2 bases and J gave up 0 bases, with 8 bases separating them. CDR3 amino acids: CASSLTGSSYNEQFF. The CDR3 coding sequence is TGTGCCAGCAGTTTAACAGGGAGCTCCTACAATGAGCAGTTCTTC.

This clone has only a few counts. CDR3 sequence reads: CASSVAPPRGGEAFF. CDR3 coding DNA: TGTGCCAGCAGCGTAGCCCCCCCAAGAGGAGGGGAAGCTTTCTTT. The chain recombines TRBV9 with TRBJ1-1; the D is unclear. CDR1 and CDR2 (germline): SGDLS, YYNGEE. Trimming removed 0 bases at V and 8 bases at J, with 17 bases between. This CDR3 comprises 15 residues.

This clone was recorded a few times. The rearrangement links TRBV7-2 to TRBJ1-1; no definite D call. CDR1 is SGHTA, CDR2 FQGNSA, per germline. Trimming removed 5 bases from V and 3 bases from J, with 13 bases in between. The CDR3 is made up of 14 amino acids. DNA for the CDR3: TGTGCCAGCAGCCTCGACCCGGGCTACACTGAAGCTTTCTTT. Amino acid sequence: CASSLDPGYTEAFF.

The chain has TRBV27 and TRBJ1-2, with TRBD1 identical over 8 bases. The V segment lost 3 bases and the J segment 7 bases; nucleotides outside the gene matches: 7. Germline assignment: CDR1 MNHEY and CDR2 SMNVEV (reference sequence). The CDR3 runs 14 residues. DNA for the CDR3: TGTGCCAGCAGTTTGGGGACAGGAGCCAGTGGCTACACCTTC. Protein sequence: CASSLGTGASGYTF.

The chain uses TRBV9 and TRBJ1-1, with 12 bases fitting TRBD1. The V gene end was trimmed by 4 bases and the J gene end by 1 base; junction bases not matched to a gene: 11. CDR1 and CDR2 from the germline V gene are SGDLS and YYNGEE. This CDR3 comprises 18 residues. This chain's CDR3 is CASSPISGQGAGNTEAFF. The CDR3 bases are TGTGCCAGCAGCCCAATCTCGGGACAGGGGGCAGGGAACACTGAAGCTTTCTTT.

This clone was counted between two and nine times. The chain combines TRBV6-5 with TRBJ1-2; TRBD1 might be the D (6 bases). This CDR3 is built from 15 residues. The germline CDR1 and CDR2 sequences are MNHEY and SVGAGI. The germline V and J ends were trimmed by 7 bases and 0 bases, with 15 bases remaining between them. Here the CDR3 reads CASKEQGAPNYGYTF. For the CDR3, the DNA is TGTGCCAGCAAAGAACAGGGCGCCCCTAACTATGGCTACACCTTC.

V is TRBV2 and J is TRBJ1-2, with D maybe TRBD1 (6 bases). V lost 4 bases, J lost 2 bases, and 14 bases lay in between. Germline V gene data show CDR1 as SNHLY and CDR2 as FYNNEI. The CDR3 sequence is 15 residues long. This CDR3 is CASSATGLFNYGYTF. The CDR3 region has the DNA TGTGCCAGCAGTGCTACAGGGTTGTTCAACTATGGCTACACCTTC.